This is a list of T cell receptor beta chains from one sample in a study of blood T cell repertoires in COVID-19. The assay was immunoSEQ multiplex PCR, and TCRdb's table has in-frame clones only and misses some. Of some 350,000 clones listed, around 87% are singletons. What was sequenced was peripheral blood. All receptors come from a human donor in a cohort sampled during active COVID-19. Both conserved end residues are part of each CDR3. The order of the fields is V gene, J gene, CDR3 protein.

V gene: TRBV7-2
J gene: TRBJ1-2
CDR3 protein: CASSSTRDSSYGYTF

V gene: TRBV6-6
J gene: TRBJ1-2
CDR3 protein: CASSYSSGFYGYTF

V gene: TRBV18
J gene: TRBJ1-3
CDR3 protein: CASSQDRGSGNTIYF

V gene: TRBV5-1
J gene: TRBJ2-6
CDR3 protein: CASSLDGTGANVLTF

V gene: TRBV7-7
J gene: TRBJ2-1
CDR3 protein: CASSLGGSNNEQFF

V gene: TRBV7-2
J gene: TRBJ1-1
CDR3 protein: CASSLGTVYTEAFF

V gene: TRBV27
J gene: TRBJ1-6
CDR3 protein: CASSLRAGDSYNSPLHF

V gene: TRBV6-5
J gene: TRBJ1-3
CDR3 protein: CASNRGDTPGNTIYF

V gene: TRBV29-1
J gene: TRBJ2-7
CDR3 protein: CSVEDRDSYEQYF

V gene: TRBV19
J gene: TRBJ1-2
CDR3 protein: CASSGGQGVPYGYTF

V gene: TRBV30
J gene: TRBJ2-1
CDR3 protein: CAWSVQLAGVDEQFF

V gene: TRBV5-8
J gene: TRBJ2-7
CDR3 protein: CASSRTGTFYEQYF

V gene: TRBV12-3/TRBV12-4
J gene: TRBJ2-3
CDR3 protein: CASGGSHGDTQYF

V gene: TRBV2
J gene: TRBJ2-5
CDR3 protein: CASRVDGRGQETQYF

V gene: TRBV7-2
J gene: TRBJ2-7
CDR3 protein: CASILGTSNEQYF

V gene: TRBV4-2
J gene: TRBJ1-1
CDR3 protein: CASSQGYGMNTEAFF

V gene: TRBV7-9
J gene: TRBJ1-4
CDR3 protein: CASSLLGSGEKLFF

V gene: TRBV7-9
J gene: TRBJ1-1
CDR3 protein: CASSTSGGTEAFF

V gene: TRBV4-1
J gene: TRBJ2-7
CDR3 protein: CASSPIRGPTPYEQYF

V gene: TRBV3-1/TRBV3-2
J gene: TRBJ2-7
CDR3 protein: CASSSGHNYEQYF

V gene: TRBV28
J gene: TRBJ1-5
CDR3 protein: CASRVLENSNQPQHF

V gene: TRBV30
J gene: TRBJ2-5
CDR3 protein: CAWRFGGSRETQYF

V gene: TRBV7-3
J gene: TRBJ2-6
CDR3 protein: CASSLKSQSSGANVLTF

V gene: TRBV28
J gene: TRBJ2-3
CDR3 protein: CASSSLSGSRTDTQYF

V gene: TRBV4-1
J gene: TRBJ2-5
CDR3 protein: CASSQEPTGLIQETQYF

V gene: TRBV7-8
J gene: TRBJ1-1
CDR3 protein: CASSFLGGARPTVTAEAFF

V gene: TRBV19
J gene: TRBJ2-2
CDR3 protein: CASSTTTPGELFF

V gene: TRBV11-2
J gene: TRBJ2-7
CDR3 protein: CASSLNSGTGNEQYF

V gene: TRBV7-2
J gene: TRBJ1-2
CDR3 protein: CASSLDGTGDGDYGYTF

V gene: TRBV16
J gene: TRBJ2-7
CDR3 protein: CASSQGDRGHEQYF

V gene: TRBV6-5
J gene: TRBJ1-1
CDR3 protein: CASSYGRGRATEAFF

V gene: TRBV5-1
J gene: TRBJ2-6
CDR3 protein: CASSLAGFGANVLTF

V gene: TRBV29-1
J gene: TRBJ1-4
CDR3 protein: CSVQGLGNEKLFF

V gene: TRBV6-5
J gene: TRBJ2-1
CDR3 protein: CASSYGLAIYNEQFF

V gene: TRBV19
J gene: TRBJ2-2
CDR3 protein: CASSIPRFTTGELFF

V gene: TRBV5-1
J gene: TRBJ2-1
CDR3 protein: CASSLVPAGGLGEQFF